Below, 2 T cell receptor beta chains from the same sample are listed, as sequenced in a study of T cell changes during pregnancy in multiple sclerosis. Here immunoSEQ multiplex PCR was the method, and the copy in TCRdb shows in-frame clones only, minus some. The sample includes approximately 46,000 clones, around 91% of them seen just once. The specimen comprised CD8+ T cells from peripheral blood mononuclear cells, sampled in the second trimester of pregnancy. The receptors were sampled from a female donor with multiple sclerosis, enrolled in a pregnancy study.

The chain links TRBV9 to TRBJ2-3; D possibly corresponds to TRBD2 (7 bases). CDR1 is SGDLS, CDR2 YYNGEE, per germline. CDR3 size: 17 residues. V shed 2 bases and J shed 0 bases, with 16 bases lying between them. The CDR3 coding sequence is TGTGCCAGCAGCGTGGGGGGTCGGGGGGCTAGCACAGATACGCAGTATTTT. It encodes CASSVGGRGASTDTQYF. Looking up the rest from reference TRBV9 and TRBJ2-3 gives the full variable domain: DSGVTQTPKHLITATGQRVTLRCSPRSGDLSVYWYQQSLDQGLQFLIQYYNGEERAKGNILERFSAQQFPDLHSELNLSSLELGDSALYFCASSVGGRGASTDTQYFGPGTRLTVL.

V gene TRBV27 combines with J gene TRBJ1-1; no clear D gene. Per the germline V gene, CDR1 is MNHEY and CDR2 is SMNVEV (reference sequence). V was shortened by 2 bases and J by 2 bases, with 15 bases between the two germline ends. The CDR3 is made up of 16 amino acids. For the CDR3, the DNA is TGTGCCAGCAGTTTAAGTCGGGAGGGATCAAACACTGAAGCTTTCTTT. This sequence encodes CASSLSREGSNTEAFF.